Listed here are 19 T cell receptor beta chains from one sample, sequenced in a study of regulatory T cells in long-lasting Graves disease. Time point defined: persistent/refractory GD, antithyroid drugs over 5 years with positive TRAb. Construction of the TCR library relied on RNA isolated from PBMCs. Construction of TCR beta libraries relied on iRepertoire HTBI primers and on Arm-PCR targeting CDR3 regions. TCRdb used MiXCR to reprocess the multiplex PCR reads, holding one entry per CDR3 protein. The sample records fewer than 400,000 distinct CDR3 sequences, 20% being singletons. Sequences were derived from peripheral blood mononuclear cells (PBMCs), sampled when the disease was refractory, from a patient treated with antithyroid drugs. The source is a female donor with Graves disease.

Remarks on this clonotype: This may stem from a read error, because a much larger clone lies one nucleotide away. This rearrangement joins TRBV27 to TRBJ1-2; D not resolved. The length of the CDR3 is 14 residues. CDR1 is MNHEY, CDR2 SMNVEV, per germline (reference sequence). The CDR3 DNA sequence: TGTGCCAGCAGTCCTGAAGACACTTACTATAGCTACACCTTC. This sequence encodes CASSPEDTYYSYTF.

In this sample, this clonotype turned up a few times. CDR3 in amino acids: CASSQSGTGGPDPRETQYF. The DNA of the CDR3 is TGTGCCAGCAGCCAGTCCGGGACAGGGGGCCCAGATCCAAGGGAGACCCAGTACTTC. The rearrangement joins TRBV7-8 to TRBJ2-5; 12 bases are a match to TRBD1. V lost 5 bases, J lost 5 bases, and 18 bases stayed unmatched. CDR1 and CDR2 from the germline V gene are SGHVS and FQNEAQ. This CDR3 spans 19 amino acids.

The chain employs TRBV19 and TRBJ1-1; D not resolved. From germline, CDR1 is LNHDA and CDR2 SQIVND (reference sequence). The CDR3 covers 13 residues. Trimming shortened V by 5 bases and J by 0 bases, and 7 bases separated the two germline ends. CDR3 sequence: CASSVIMNTEAFF. For the CDR3, the DNA is TGTGCCAGTAGTGTTATCATGAACACTGAAGCTTTCTTT. Using reference TRBV19 and TRBJ1-1 for the parts outside the CDR3, the full variable domain is DGGITQSPKYLFRKEGQNVTLSCEQNLNHDAMYWYRQDPGQGLRLIYYSQIVNDFQKGDIAEGYSVSREKKESFPLTVTSAQKNPTAFYLCASSVIMNTEAFFGQGTRLTVV.

The V gene is TRBV4-2, the J gene TRBJ2-7; 7 bases line up with TRBD1. Looked up from germline, CDR1 is LGHNA and CDR2 is YNFKEQ. Trimming removed 0 bases from V and 2 bases from J; junction bases left unmatched: 4. The CDR3 covers 15 residues. This CDR3 is CASSQEGTEAYEQYF. The DNA of the CDR3 is TGTGCCAGCAGCCAAGAAGGGACAGAGGCCTACGAGCAGTACTTC.

This clonotype was seen once. The CDR3 coding sequence is TGCAGCGGGATGGTCTGGACAGGGAGTCAAGAGACCCAGTACTTC. This translates into CSGMVWTGSQETQYF. The rearrangement links TRBV29-1 to TRBJ2-5; 8 bases agree with TRBD1. The length of the CDR3 is 15 residues. V was pared by 7 bases and J by 2 bases, with 12 bases of the junction left unmatched. Germline-derived CDR1 and CDR2 are SQVTM and ANQGSEA. The full variable domain, completed using reference TRBV29-1 and TRBJ2-5, is SAVISQKPSRDICQRGTSLTIQCQVDSQVTMMFWYRQQPGQSLTLIATANQGSEATYESGFVIDKFPISRPNLTFSTLTVSNMSPEDSSIYLCSGMVWTGSQETQYFGPGTRLLVL.

The chain joins TRBV4-3 to TRBJ2-7; possibly TRBD1 for D (6 bases). Germline-derived CDR1 and CDR2 are LGHNA and YSLEER. The CDR3 is 15 amino acids. Trimming removed 6 bases from V and 4 bases from J, with 19 bases in between. CDR3 residues: CASSSGASPQYEQYF. CDR3 DNA: TGCGCCAGCAGTTCAGGGGCGAGTCCTCAATACGAGCAGTACTTC.

This rearrangement joins TRBV9 to TRBJ2-4; maybe TRBD2 (7 bases). Trimming removed 0 bases from V and 13 bases from J, with 20 bases in between. The germline V gene encodes CDR1 SGDLS and CDR2 YYNGEE. This CDR3 comprises 15 residues. The CDR3 reads CASSVGDLSGGLQYF. DNA of the CDR3: TGTGCCAGCAGCGTAGGCGACCTTTCCGGGGGGCTGCAGTACTTC.

The gene calls are TRBV7-9 and TRBJ2-7; 11 nucleotides align to TRBD2. V was clipped by 6 bases and J by 0 bases; unmatched bases: 7. CDR3 length: 16 amino acids. CDR1 and CDR2 from the germline V gene are SEHNR and FQNEAQ (reference sequence). In DNA form, the CDR3 reads TGTGCCAGCAGACCCGGGACTAGCGGATCCTCCTACGAGCAGTACTTC. Its protein is CASRPGTSGSSYEQYF.

At least ten counts were recorded for this clonotype. The chain has TRBV2 and TRBJ2-4, with D uncertain. V was clipped by 7 bases and J by 3 bases, with 4 bases between them. Germline values: CDR1 SNHLY, CDR2 FYNNEI. The CDR3 extends over 11 amino acids. CDR3 bases: TGTGCCAGCAAGGGCAAAAACATTCAGTACTTC. As protein: CASKGKNIQYF.

This rearrangement joins TRBV29-1 to TRBJ2-2; unclear D gene. V lost 6 bases to trimming and J lost 4 bases, with 15 bases between them. CDR1 is SQVTM, CDR2 ANQGSEA, per germline. The CDR3 extends over 14 amino acids. The CDR3 spells CSVGLFDFTGELFF. The CDR3 DNA reads TGCAGCGTCGGCCTCTTCGATTTCACCGGGGAGCTGTTTTTT.

This chain links TRBV20-1 with TRBJ2-7; 7 bases map to TRBD1. V dropped 6 bases and J dropped 2; count of bases not matched to a gene: 10. CDR1 DFQATT and CDR2 SNEGSKA come from the germline V gene (reference sequence). CDR3 size: 14 residues. For the CDR3, the DNA is TGCAGTGCCCCCCCCCCCGACAGGGCCTACGAGCAGTACTTC. This codes for CSAPPPDRAYEQYF.

This clonotype was picked up a small number of times. The J gene is TRBJ2-5, the V gene TRBV6-2 or TRBV6-3; 7 bases align to TRBD1. There are 15 residues in the CDR3. Losses at the gene ends were 4 bases for V and 3 bases for J; bases not matched to a gene: 8. Germline lookup yields CDR1 MNHEY and CDR2 SVGEGT. The CDR3 loop is CASSWIMGQKETQYF. CDR3 bases: TGTGCCAGCAGTTGGATTATGGGACAGAAAGAGACCCAGTACTTC.

Points on this clonotype: A read error may account for a junction end that differs from germline. As DNA, the CDR3 is TGCGCCAGCAGCCAGACTGGCCCCGGTGAGACCCAATACTTC. This translates into CASSQTGPGETQYF. V usage is TRBV4-3 and J usage is TRBJ2-5; the D is unclear. This CDR3 is built from 14 residues. From germline, CDR1 is LGHNA and CDR2 YSLEER.

The rearrangement joins TRBV5-1 to TRBJ2-7; D is perhaps TRBD1 or TRBD2 (6 bases each). There are 17 residues in the CDR3. The germline V gene has CDR1 SGHRS and CDR2 YFSETQ. The V end lost 0 bases, the J end lost 2 bases, and 18 bases lay between the germline ends. The chain's CDR3 is CASSLGTWGAAAYEQYF. CDR3 DNA: TGCGCCAGCAGCTTGGGGACTTGGGGGGCAGCAGCCTACGAGCAGTACTTC.

This clonotype was seen repeatedly, ten times or more. The V call is TRBV6-1, the J call TRBJ1-5; the D gene is possibly TRBD1 (6 bases). The germline V gene encodes CDR1 MNHNS and CDR2 SASEGT. The V end was cut by 3 bases, the J end by 3 bases, with 15 bases between. The CDR3 sequence is 16 residues long. CDR3 amino acids: CASSDTGQGNNQPQHF. CDR3 DNA: TGTGCCAGCAGTGATACCGGTCAGGGGAACAATCAGCCCCAGCATTTT.

This clonotype was seen a few times. It is likely a read error, because the conserved phenylalanine at the end of the CDR3 is missing. The J gene is TRBJ2-5, the V gene TRBV29-1; perhaps TRBD1 as D (5 bases). Germline loops: CDR1 SQVTM, CDR2 ANQGSEA. CDR3 size: 11 residues. The V end lost 7 bases, the J end lost 5 bases, and 11 bases lay between the germline ends. This chain's CDR3 is CSGQLGETQYL. The CDR3 DNA reads as TGCAGCGGACAGCTCGGCGAGACCCAGTACCTC.

Ten or more counts support this clonotype. CDR3 region: CASSIGQGNQPQHF. The CDR3 DNA is TGTGCCAGCAGTATAGGACAGGGGAATCAGCCCCAGCATTTT. This sequence joins TRBV28 and TRBJ1-5; 9 bases map to TRBD1. Germline V gene lookup returns CDR1 MDHEN and CDR2 SYDVKM. CDR3 length: 14 amino acids. Trimming removed 5 bases from V and 4 bases from J; junction bases left unmatched: 3.

In this sample, this clonotype turned up many times. This chain joins TRBV2 and TRBJ1-5; possible D gene TRBD1, 6 bases. The CDR3 is 15 amino acids. Deletions cut 6 bases from V and 3 bases from J, with 15 bases between. Germline CDR1 is SNHLY and CDR2 is FYNNEI. Here the CDR3 reads CASSLGGPNNQPQHF. The CDR3 DNA is TGTGCCAGCAGCCTAGGGGGACCGAACAATCAGCCCCAGCATTTT.

This clonotype was observed a few times. The V call is TRBV20-1, the J call TRBJ1-5; perhaps TRBD1 as D (5 bases). This CDR3 region has 15 residues. Germline loops: CDR1 DFQATT, CDR2 SNEGSKA (reference sequence). V lost 3 bases and J lost 7, with 19 bases in between. The CDR3 reads CSAREAAGSGQPQHF. CDR3 DNA sequence: TGCAGTGCTAGGGAGGCGGCAGGGAGCGGACAGCCCCAGCATTTT.